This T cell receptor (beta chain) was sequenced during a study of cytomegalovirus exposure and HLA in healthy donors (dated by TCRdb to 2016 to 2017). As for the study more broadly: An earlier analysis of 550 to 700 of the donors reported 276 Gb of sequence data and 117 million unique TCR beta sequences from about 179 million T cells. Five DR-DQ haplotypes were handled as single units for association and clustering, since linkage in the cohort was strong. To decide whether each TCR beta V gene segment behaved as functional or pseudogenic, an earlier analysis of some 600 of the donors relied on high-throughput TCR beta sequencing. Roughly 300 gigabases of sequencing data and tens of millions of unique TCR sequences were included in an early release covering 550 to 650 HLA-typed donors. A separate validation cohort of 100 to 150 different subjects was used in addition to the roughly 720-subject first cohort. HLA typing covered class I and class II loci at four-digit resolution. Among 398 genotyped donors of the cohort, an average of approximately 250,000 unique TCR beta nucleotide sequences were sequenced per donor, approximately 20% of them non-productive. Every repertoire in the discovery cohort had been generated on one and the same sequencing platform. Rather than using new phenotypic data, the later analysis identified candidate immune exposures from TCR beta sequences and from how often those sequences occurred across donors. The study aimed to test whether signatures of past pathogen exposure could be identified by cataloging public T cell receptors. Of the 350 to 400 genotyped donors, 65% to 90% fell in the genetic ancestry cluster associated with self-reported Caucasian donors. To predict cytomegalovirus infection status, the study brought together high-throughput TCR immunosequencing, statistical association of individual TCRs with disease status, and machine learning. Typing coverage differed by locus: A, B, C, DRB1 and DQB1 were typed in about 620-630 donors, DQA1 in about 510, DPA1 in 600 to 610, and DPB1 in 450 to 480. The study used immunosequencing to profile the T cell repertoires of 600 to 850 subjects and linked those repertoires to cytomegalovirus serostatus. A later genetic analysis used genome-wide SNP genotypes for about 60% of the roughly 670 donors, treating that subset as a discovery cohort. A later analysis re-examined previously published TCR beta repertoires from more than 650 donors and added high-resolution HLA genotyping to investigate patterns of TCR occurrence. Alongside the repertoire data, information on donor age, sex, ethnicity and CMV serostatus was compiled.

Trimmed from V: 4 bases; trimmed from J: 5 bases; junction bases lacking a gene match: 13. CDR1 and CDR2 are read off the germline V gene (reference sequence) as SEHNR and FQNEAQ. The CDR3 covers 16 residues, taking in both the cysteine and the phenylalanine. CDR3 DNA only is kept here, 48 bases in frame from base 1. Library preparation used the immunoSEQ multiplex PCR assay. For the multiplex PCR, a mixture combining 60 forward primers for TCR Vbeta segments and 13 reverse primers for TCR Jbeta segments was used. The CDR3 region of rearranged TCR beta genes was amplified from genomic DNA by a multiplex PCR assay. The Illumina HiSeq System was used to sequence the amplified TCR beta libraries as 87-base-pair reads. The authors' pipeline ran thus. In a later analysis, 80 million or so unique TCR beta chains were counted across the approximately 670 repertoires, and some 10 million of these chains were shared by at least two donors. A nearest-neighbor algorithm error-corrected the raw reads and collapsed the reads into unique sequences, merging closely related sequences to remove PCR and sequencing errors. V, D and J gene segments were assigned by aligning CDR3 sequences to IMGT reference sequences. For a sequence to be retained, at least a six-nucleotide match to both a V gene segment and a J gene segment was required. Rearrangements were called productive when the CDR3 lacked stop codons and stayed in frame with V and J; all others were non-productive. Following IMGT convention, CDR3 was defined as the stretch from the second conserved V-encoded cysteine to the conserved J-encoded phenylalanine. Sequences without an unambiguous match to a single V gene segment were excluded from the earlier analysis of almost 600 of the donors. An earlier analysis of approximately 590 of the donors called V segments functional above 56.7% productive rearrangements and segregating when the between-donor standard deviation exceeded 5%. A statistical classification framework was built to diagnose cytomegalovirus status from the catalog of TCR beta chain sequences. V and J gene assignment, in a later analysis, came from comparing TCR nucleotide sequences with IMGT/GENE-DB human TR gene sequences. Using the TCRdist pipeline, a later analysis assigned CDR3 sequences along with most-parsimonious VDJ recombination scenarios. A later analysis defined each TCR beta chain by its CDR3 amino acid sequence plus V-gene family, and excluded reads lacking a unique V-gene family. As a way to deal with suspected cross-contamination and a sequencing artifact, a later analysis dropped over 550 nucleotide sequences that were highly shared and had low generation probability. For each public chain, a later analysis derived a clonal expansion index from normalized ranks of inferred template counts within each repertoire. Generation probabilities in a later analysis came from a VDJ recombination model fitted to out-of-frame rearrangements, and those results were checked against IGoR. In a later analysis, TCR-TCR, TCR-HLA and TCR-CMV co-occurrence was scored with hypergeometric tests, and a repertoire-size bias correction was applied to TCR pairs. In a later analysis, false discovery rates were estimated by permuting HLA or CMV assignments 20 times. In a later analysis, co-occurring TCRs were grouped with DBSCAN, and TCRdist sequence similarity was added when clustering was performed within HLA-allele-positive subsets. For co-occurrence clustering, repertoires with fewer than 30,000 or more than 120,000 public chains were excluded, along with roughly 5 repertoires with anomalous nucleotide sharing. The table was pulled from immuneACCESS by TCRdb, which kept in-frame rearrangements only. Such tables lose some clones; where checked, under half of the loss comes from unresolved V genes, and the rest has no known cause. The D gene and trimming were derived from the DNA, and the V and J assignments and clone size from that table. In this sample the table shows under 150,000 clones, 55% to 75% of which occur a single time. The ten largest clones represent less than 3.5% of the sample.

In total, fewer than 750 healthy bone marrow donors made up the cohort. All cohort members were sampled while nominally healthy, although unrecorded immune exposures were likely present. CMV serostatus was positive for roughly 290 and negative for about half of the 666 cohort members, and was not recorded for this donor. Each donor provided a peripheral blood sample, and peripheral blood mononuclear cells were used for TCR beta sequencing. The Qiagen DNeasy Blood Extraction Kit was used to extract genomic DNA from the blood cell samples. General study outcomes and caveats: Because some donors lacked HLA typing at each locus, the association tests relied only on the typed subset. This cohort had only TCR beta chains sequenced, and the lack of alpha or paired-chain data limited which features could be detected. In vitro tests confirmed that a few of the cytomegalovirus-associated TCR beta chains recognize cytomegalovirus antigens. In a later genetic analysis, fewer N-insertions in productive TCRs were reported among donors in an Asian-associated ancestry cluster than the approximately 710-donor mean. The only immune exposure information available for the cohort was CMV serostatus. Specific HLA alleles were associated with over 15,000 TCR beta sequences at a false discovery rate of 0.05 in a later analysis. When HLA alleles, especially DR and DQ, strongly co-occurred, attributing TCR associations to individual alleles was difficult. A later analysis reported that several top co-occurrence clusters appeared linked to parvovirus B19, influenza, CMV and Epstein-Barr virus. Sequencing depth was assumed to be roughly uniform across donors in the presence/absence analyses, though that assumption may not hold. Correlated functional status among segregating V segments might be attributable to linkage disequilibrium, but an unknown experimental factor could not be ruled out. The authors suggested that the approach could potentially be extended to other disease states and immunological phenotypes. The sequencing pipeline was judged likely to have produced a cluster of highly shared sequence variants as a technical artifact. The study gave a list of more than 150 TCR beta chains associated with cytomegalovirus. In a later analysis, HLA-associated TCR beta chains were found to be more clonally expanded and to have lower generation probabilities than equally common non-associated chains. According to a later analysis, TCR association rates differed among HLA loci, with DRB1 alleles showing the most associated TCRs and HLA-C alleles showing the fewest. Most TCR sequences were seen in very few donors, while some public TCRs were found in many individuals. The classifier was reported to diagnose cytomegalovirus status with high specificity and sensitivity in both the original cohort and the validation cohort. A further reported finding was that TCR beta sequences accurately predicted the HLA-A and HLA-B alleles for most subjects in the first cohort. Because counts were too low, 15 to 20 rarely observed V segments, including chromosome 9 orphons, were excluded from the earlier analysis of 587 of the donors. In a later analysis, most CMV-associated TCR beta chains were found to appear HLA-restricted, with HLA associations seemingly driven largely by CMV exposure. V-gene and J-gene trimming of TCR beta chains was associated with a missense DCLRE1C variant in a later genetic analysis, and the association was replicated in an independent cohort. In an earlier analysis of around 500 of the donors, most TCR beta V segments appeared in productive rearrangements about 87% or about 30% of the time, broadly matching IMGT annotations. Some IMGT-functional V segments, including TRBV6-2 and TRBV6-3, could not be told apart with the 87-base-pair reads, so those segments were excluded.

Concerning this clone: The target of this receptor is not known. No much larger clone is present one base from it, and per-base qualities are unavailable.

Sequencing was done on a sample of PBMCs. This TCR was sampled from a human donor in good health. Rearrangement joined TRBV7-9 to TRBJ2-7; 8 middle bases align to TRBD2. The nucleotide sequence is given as TGTGCCAGCAGCTGGGCGGTAGCGGGGCTTATCGACGAGCAGTACTTC. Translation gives CASSWAVAGLIDEQYF.